The 14 T cell receptor beta chains reported below all come from one sample, sequenced in a study of blood T cell repertoires in COVID-19. The data were produced by immunoSEQ multiplex PCR, yet TCRdb's version contains in-frame clones alone and is incomplete. This table holds about 160,000 clones, 77% found once. Sequencing used peripheral blood. The receptors originated from a man aged 65 to 85 with acute or convalescent COVID-19.

DNA of the CDR3: TGTGCCAGCAGCCGATTCGACACCAACTATGGCTACACCTTC. Protein: CASSRFDTNYGYTF. The V and J genes are TRBV11-2 and TRBJ1-2, with no clear D. The CDR3 consists of 14 residues. Per the germline V gene, CDR1 is SGHAT and CDR2 is FQNNGV. Trimming pared 5 bases from V and 2 bases from J, leaving 12 bases between.

The chain recombines TRBV7-2 with TRBJ1-1; 7 nucleotides line up with TRBD1. The junction had 5 bases not matched to a gene; V was cut back by 0 bases and J by 7 bases. The CDR3 totals 14 residues. Germline loops: CDR1 SGHTA, CDR2 FQGNSA. CDR3 sequence reads: CASSLAGGIGEAFF. CDR3 coding DNA: TGTGCCAGCAGCTTAGCAGGGGGCATCGGTGAAGCTTTCTTT.

The sample holds many counts of this clone. The J gene is TRBJ1-5, the V gene TRBV2; no firm D call. The V end lost 5 bases, the J end lost 1 base, and 6 bases lay between the germline ends. This CDR3 is built from 13 residues. Per the germline V gene, CDR1 is SNHLY and CDR2 is FYNNEI. The CDR3 nucleotides read TGTGCCAGCAGTCAGGAAAGCAATCAGCCCCAGCATTTT. Protein: CASSQESNQPQHF.

V and J are TRBV19 and TRBJ2-2; tentative D call: TRBD1 (6 bases). Looked up from germline, CDR1 is LNHDA and CDR2 is SQIVND (reference sequence). CDR3 size: 15 residues. V lost 3 bases and J lost 0, with 8 bases in between. CDR3 in amino acids: CASSMTGSNTGELFF. The CDR3 coding sequence is TGTGCCAGTAGTATGACAGGATCGAACACCGGGGAGCTGTTTTTT.

This rearrangement joins TRBV18 to TRBJ2-1; 8 bases fit TRBD2. Germline V gene sequence: CDR1 KGHSH, CDR2 LQKENI. This CDR3 has 14 residues. The ends lost 0 bases at V and 9 bases at J; junction bases unmatched: 4. The CDR3 here is CASSPPSGSREQFF. The CDR3 nucleotides are TGTGCCAGCTCACCACCGAGCGGGAGTCGTGAGCAGTTCTTC.

The chain couples TRBV3-1 (or the pseudogene TRBV3-2) to TRBJ2-3; weak D call: TRBD2 (5 bases). V lost 4 bases, J lost 6 bases, and 14 bases lay in between. The CDR3 consists of 14 residues. Germline loops: CDR1 LGHDT, CDR2 YNNKEL (reference sequence). The chain's CDR3 is CASSPNFSGDTQYF. The CDR3 DNA follows: TGTGCCAGCAGCCCCAATTTCAGCGGTGATACGCAGTATTTT.

This chain's CDR3 is CASSLGSLSSYEQYF. In nucleotides, the CDR3 is TGTGCCAGCAGCTTAGGCTCTCTAAGCTCCTACGAGCAGTACTTC. The rearrangement joins TRBV7-6 to TRBJ2-7; D is uncertain. V lost 1 base and J lost 0, with 10 bases in between. This CDR3 is built from 15 residues. Germline CDR1 SGHVS, CDR2 FNYEAQ.

The chain links TRBV19 to TRBJ2-6; 10 bases are a match to TRBD2. CDR1 is LNHDA, CDR2 SQIVND, per germline (reference sequence). The CDR3 sequence is 17 residues long. V gave up 7 bases and J gave up 2 bases; unmatched junction bases: 8. The CDR3 region has the DNA TGTGCCAGTATGCTAGCGGGAGCCTCGGCTGGGGCCAACGTCCTGACTTTC. This codes for CASMLAGASAGANVLTF.

This chain connects TRBV6-5 to TRBJ1-2; tentatively, D is TRBD1 (6 bases). This CDR3 has 13 residues. Germline values: CDR1 MNHEY, CDR2 SVGAGI. With 5 bases removed from V and 6 bases from J, the gap between germline ends came to 13 bases. The CDR3 sequence: CASSRTGFDGYTF. The CDR3 nucleotides read TGTGCCAGCAGTCGCACAGGGTTTGATGGCTACACCTTC.

V usage is TRBV14 and J usage is TRBJ2-2; unclear D gene. This CDR3 is built from 17 residues. V was pared by 3 bases and J by 5 bases, with 19 bases between. The germline V gene encodes CDR1 SGHDN and CDR2 FVKESK. The CDR3 region is CASSHQPEALGTGELFF. The CDR3 DNA reads as TGTGCCAGCAGCCACCAACCAGAGGCCCTTGGGACCGGGGAGCTGTTTTTT.

This sequence joins TRBV11-3 and TRBJ2-1; 9 nucleotides line up with TRBD2. Germline V gene sequence: CDR1 SGHNT, CDR2 YENEEA. V was pared by 0 bases and J by 4 bases, with 4 bases of the junction left unmatched. The CDR3 covers 16 residues. As DNA, the CDR3 is TGTGCCAGCAGCTTAGATCCCCTAGCGGGGTACAATGAGCAGTTCTTC. As protein: CASSLDPLAGYNEQFF.

The rearrangement uses TRBV11-3 and TRBJ1-4, with D hard to call. This CDR3 spans 15 amino acids. Per germline, CDR1 SGHNT and CDR2 YENEEA. Trimming removed 5 bases from V and 1 base from J, with 11 bases in between. Here the CDR3 reads CASSTEGGTNEKLFF. CDR3 nucleotides: TGTGCCAGCAGCACCGAGGGAGGAACTAATGAAAAACTGTTTTTT.

This clone appeared many times. V is TRBV6-4 and J is TRBJ2-3; possible D gene TRBD2, 5 bases. Germline-derived CDR1 and CDR2 are MRHNA and SNTAGT. The CDR3 is made up of 14 amino acids. V lost 0 bases to trimming and J lost 4 bases, with 8 bases between them. This CDR3 is CASSDSLGADTQYF. CDR3 DNA sequence: TGTGCCAGCAGTGACTCACTCGGGGCAGATACGCAGTATTTT.

The chain combines TRBV2 with TRBJ2-1; tentative D call: TRBD2 (5 bases). The CDR3 extends over 14 amino acids. Germline loops: CDR1 SNHLY, CDR2 FYNNEI. Trimming stripped 4 bases from V and 7 bases from J, with 14 bases between. This chain's CDR3 is CASSVLAGSNEQFF. The CDR3 coding sequence is TGTGCCAGCAGTGTTCTAGCTGGTTCTAATGAGCAGTTCTTC.